This TCR beta chain is drawn from a study of beta chain features in type 1 diabetes (dated by TCRdb to 2016 to 2019). About the study as a whole: No differences in mean age, gender distribution, total cell number or subset yield were found between patients and healthy donors. Across all samples, around 99 million sorted cells were examined, and cell number per subset correlated strongly with RNA yield. The study compared TCRB repertoires of sorted circulating CD4+ T cell subsets between recently diagnosed type 1 diabetes patients and matched healthy donors. Naive and central memory subsets were obtained from all 28 donors, but regulatory and stem cell-like memory subsets were isolated from only 8 patients and 8 healthy donors. What the study reported, not specific to this receptor: Sequencing cDNA rather than genomic DNA could over-represent highly expressing activated cells, although activation and CD3 levels did not differ between groups. Type 1 diabetes patients showed a moderate but significant shortening of TCRB CDR3 length in all four CD4+ subsets. Patients with type 1 diabetes made fewer insertions and deleted more nucleotides at VDJ recombination sites, implying thymic rearrangement abnormalities. Because small numbers of individuals were included in the HLA sub-analyses, any influence of HLA type on TCRB rearrangement was left unresolved. PCR may preferentially amplify shorter templates, but because patient and control samples were amplified and corrected together, any resulting skew would affect both groups equally. Naive, central memory and regulatory TCRB repertoires appeared to be more alike among patients than among healthy donors.

Note on this clone: The antigen it recognizes is unknown. Base quality data are lacking; no much larger clone is found one base away.

Spanning cysteine to phenylalanine, the CDR3 consists of 16 amino acids. Only the CDR3 DNA stays, 48 bases, in frame from base 1. Via the germline V gene, CDR1 is SGHTA and CDR2 FQGTGA. V lost 6 bases and J lost 0 bases; the stretch between them is 17 bases long. The entire amount of isolated RNA was reverse transcribed using the High Capacity cDNA Reverse Transcription Kit, so the sequenced TCRB transcripts were expressed ones. Deep immunoSEQ sequencing was applied to naive, central memory and regulatory T cell samples, giving an average of around 3.8 million total reads per sample. After sorted cells were lysed in RLT buffer, RNA was extracted with DNase-treated RNeasy Micro or Mini kits, with the choice depending on cell number. To prevent cross-contamination, every cell subset was processed on its own, while patient and healthy donor samples were processed together. The immunoSEQ multiplex PCR was used to amplify TCRB sequences from cDNA, yielding 87-bp fragments that span the CDR3 region. Sequencing of the amplicons was done on the Illumina HiSeq platform. The authors' analysis ran thus. PCR bias was corrected computationally using synthetic template baselines, and reads within Hamming distance 2 were collapsed, with unmergeable singletons discarded. By aligning reads against IMGT, V, D and J genes, CDR3 length, and insertions or deletions at six rearrangement sites were assigned. Within each subset, clonotype counts were normalized to the number of sorted cells before true diversity and Gini coefficients were calculated with the tcR R package. Repertoire sharing was quantified using the overlap coefficient calculated on TCRB nucleotide sequences. As a proxy for the pre-selection repertoire, out-of-frame TCRB sequences from naive cells were analyzed. The source is immuneACCESS, and TCRdb retained only in-frame sequences with V and J called. Part of the clones is not carried over; for the studies checked, unresolved V genes explain less than half of this, and the remainder is unexplained. The DNA was the basis for D and trimming; V, J and clone size are from that table. In all, the sample holds 350,000 or so clones, and around a fifth of those were seen once. Together, the top ten hold 0.044% of the sample.

A single peripheral blood draw of approximately 100 mL on average was collected from each donor into heparinised tubes. Using a panel that included CD45RO, CCR7, CD25, CD127, CD95 and CD27, naive, central memory, regulatory and stem cell-like memory CD4+ T cells were sorted on a BD FACSAria II. Purity was above 95% for every sorted population. PBMCs were separated immediately by Lymphoprep density gradient centrifugation and were stained directly, without being cultured. So that batch effects would be minimized, each experiment stained and sorted samples in pairs, pairing one healthy donor with one patient.

The chain links TRBV7-3 with TRBJ1-1; no D gene call is confident. Source material: naive CD4+ T cells from blood. The label giving this sample's cell subset or site can be read as: true naive CD4+ T cells. The TCR originated in a woman aged 18-29 years in good health. The sequenced DNA: TGTGCCAGCAGGAATCCGGGAGAAGGGATGAACACTGAAGCTTTCTTT. It translates as CASRNPGEGMNTEAFF. The full variable domain, completed from the reference TRBV7-3 and TRBJ1-1 proteins outside the CDR3, reads GAGVSQTPSNKVTEKGKYVELRCDPISGHTALYWYRQSLGQGPEFLIYFQGTGAADDSGLPNDRFFAVRPEGSVSTLKIQRTERGDSAVYLCASRNPGEGMNTEAFFGQGTRLTVV.